Presented here are 20 T cell receptor beta chains from one specimen sequenced in a study of Ad26.COV2.S vaccination and SARS-CoV-2 variants. Sequenced by immunoSEQ multiplex PCR; TCRdb stores in-frame clones only, minus some. The sample has about 350,000 clones; approximately 90% are singletons. Treatment of the sample: around 19 received Ad26.COV2.S at low or high dose, single or two shots; about five received placebo; per-sample allocation not given. Samples analyzed were those drawn on day 63 after the first vaccine or placebo injection. This specimen was peripheral blood, taken in a trial of Ad26.COV2.S vaccine versus placebo. The source is a person between 18 and 60 years old who received the Ad26.COV2.S COVID-19 vaccine or a placebo.

This sequence joins TRBV28 and TRBJ2-7; 12 nucleotides line up with TRBD1. J gave up 3 bases and V 10 bases, and 7 bases lay outside the gene matches. Germline lookup yields CDR1 MDHEN and CDR2 SYDVKM. The CDR3 length is 14 residues. In DNA, the CDR3 is TGTGCCACCAGGGGGACAGGGGGCCTCTACGAGCAGTACTTC. Its translation is CATRGTGGLYEQYF.

The chain links TRBV6-2 or TRBV6-3 to TRBJ1-1; D uncertain. Trimming removed 6 bases from V and 10 bases from J, with 21 bases in between. The germline V gene has CDR1 MNHEY and CDR2 SVGEGT. This CDR3 is built from 14 residues. CDR3 amino acids: CASSQSPTDGVAFF. In DNA, the CDR3 is TGTGCCAGCAGCCAATCTCCCACGGACGGAGTAGCTTTCTTT.

This clone was recorded once. This chain connects TRBV5-6 to TRBJ1-6; a possible D gene is TRBD1 (5 bases). V lost 1 base and J 7 bases, leaving 15 bases between the germline ends. This CDR3 region has 16 residues. Looked up from germline, CDR1 is SGHDT and CDR2 is YYEEEE. The CDR3 DNA sequence: TGTGCCAGCAGCTTGCTCATCGGGACTTTGAATTCACCCCTCCACTTT. Amino acids: CASSLLIGTLNSPLHF.

This chain joins TRBV6-5 and TRBJ2-5; D may match TRBD1 or TRBD2 (6 bases each). Germline V gives CDR1 MNHEY, CDR2 SVGAGI. Trimming cost V 4 bases and J 1 base, with 16 bases left between them. This CDR3 has 16 residues. The CDR3 sequence is CASSSHGRGAQETQYF. The DNA of the CDR3 is TGTGCCAGCAGTTCCCATGGAAGGGGGGCCCAAGAGACCCAGTACTTC.

The chain combines TRBV20-1 with TRBJ1-2, with D unresolved. Per germline, CDR1 DFQATT and CDR2 SNEGSKA (reference sequence). Between the trimmed V and J ends, which lost 6 bases and 5 bases, there was a span of 10 bases. The CDR3 is made up of 11 amino acids. CDR3 nucleotides: TGCAGTGCGGGAGAGGGTTATGGCTACACCTTC. Translated: CSAGEGYGYTF.

In its sample, this clone was seen a few times. The chain couples TRBV6-2 or TRBV6-3 to TRBJ2-1; 8 nucleotides line up with TRBD1. Germline CDR1 MNHEY, CDR2 SVGEGT. V was clipped by 5 bases and J by 3 bases; unmatched bases: 6. The CDR3 has 15 amino acids. The CDR3 loop is CASSNRQGNYNEQFF. DNA for the CDR3: TGTGCCAGCAGTAACCGACAGGGGAACTACAATGAGCAGTTCTTC.

The chain employs TRBV28 and TRBJ2-7, with 9 bases identical to TRBD2. The CDR3 runs 14 residues. V was clipped by 2 bases and J by 4 bases; unmatched bases: 3. CDR1 MDHEN and CDR2 SYDVKM come from the germline V gene. The CDR3 region is CASSLAGGSYEQYF. The CDR3 coding sequence is TGTGCCAGCAGTTTAGCGGGAGGGTCGTACGAGCAGTACTTC.

J is TRBJ2-7 and V is TRBV6-5; 8 bases align to TRBD2. Trimming took 4 bases from V and 1 from J; bases not matched to a gene: 9. Looked up from germline, CDR1 is MNHEY and CDR2 is SVGAGI. This CDR3 has 16 amino acids. This CDR3 is CASSSTLTSVSYEQYF. The CDR3 DNA reads as TGTGCCAGCAGTTCCACTTTGACTAGCGTGTCCTACGAGCAGTACTTC.

This clone has only a few counts. This chain joins TRBV6-2 or TRBV6-3 and TRBJ2-3, with a possible D match to TRBD2 (6 bases). V was shortened by 1 base and J by 6 bases, with 26 bases between the two germline ends. The CDR3 runs to 19 residues. Germline V gene sequence: CDR1 MNHEY, CDR2 SVGEGT. The CDR3 protein is CASSYFYTGSSVTSDTQYF. In DNA form, the CDR3 reads TGTGCCAGCAGTTACTTCTACACCGGATCTAGCGTTACTTCCGATACGCAGTATTTT.

The V and J genes are TRBV6-5 and TRBJ2-7, with 7 bases lining up with TRBD1. Per the germline V gene, CDR1 is MNHEY and CDR2 is SVGAGI. Unmatched junction bases numbered 2, after V lost 3 bases and J lost 3 bases. This CDR3 is built from 13 residues. CDR3 sequence reads: CASSYWDSYEQYF. DNA for the CDR3: TGTGCCAGCAGTTATTGGGACAGCTACGAGCAGTACTTC.

The chain carries TRBV5-1 and TRBJ2-3; D uncertain. V gave up 1 base and J gave up 5 bases, with 8 bases separating them. Germline V gives CDR1 SGHRS, CDR2 YFSETQ. The CDR3 sequence is 13 residues long. The CDR3 DNA follows: TGCGCCAGCAGCTTGCTCAGAGAAGATACGCAGTATTTT. Translated: CASSLLREDTQYF.

This rearrangement joins TRBV25-1 to TRBJ1-3; D is uncertain. The CDR3 has 14 residues. V gave up 5 bases and J gave up 2 bases, with 10 bases separating them. CDR1 and CDR2 from the germline V gene are MGHDK and SYGVNS. The CDR3 loop is CASSTTGTGNTIYF. The CDR3 region has the DNA TGTGCCAGCAGTACTACTGGGACTGGAAACACCATATATTTT.

The J gene is TRBJ1-5, the V gene TRBV7-3; perhaps TRBD1 as D (5 bases). This CDR3 contains 15 residues. Trimming pared 4 bases from V and 6 bases from J, leaving 16 bases between. In germline, CDR1 is SGHTA, CDR2 FQGTGA. The CDR3 region has the DNA TGTGCCAGCAGCTCGTCTGGGGGGTCAGGTCAGCCCCAGCATTTT. Protein: CASSSSGGSGQPQHF.

This clone was seen more than once but under ten times. The DNA of the CDR3 is TGTGCCAGCAGATCTTTCGGGGAGCAGTTCTTC. Residues: CASRSFGEQFF. The chain carries TRBV7-9 and TRBJ2-1; D remains unclear. V lost 6 bases, J lost 10 bases, and 10 bases lay in between. In germline, CDR1 is SEHNR, CDR2 FQNEAQ (reference sequence). The length of the CDR3 is 11 residues.

The CDR3 DNA reads as TGTGCCAGCAGTTTCTGGGGGGATGAAAAACTGTTTTTT. Translating it yields CASSFWGDEKLFF. The chain uses TRBV12-3 or TRBV12-4 and TRBJ1-4; D might be TRBD1 (5 bases). The V and J ends lost 3 bases and 6 bases respectively, with 8 bases between them. This CDR3 is 13 amino acids long.

The chain has TRBV6-5 and TRBJ2-7; a possible D gene is TRBD2 (6 bases). Trimming took off 5 bases at V and 3 bases at J, with 11 bases between the two ends. This CDR3 region has 13 residues. CDR1 is MNHEY and CDR2 is SVGAGI in the germline V gene. The CDR3 bases are TGTGCCAGCAGTAGGCGGGGCTACTACGAGCAGTACTTC. Its protein is CASSRRGYYEQYF.

This clone was counted a few times. The genes are TRBV15 and TRBJ1-5, with TRBD1 matching over 8 bases. Germline trimming cut 1 base from V and 0 bases from J; bases unmatched to any gene: 8. CDR3 size: 18 residues. Looked up from germline, CDR1 is LNHNV and CDR2 is YYDKDF (reference sequence). This CDR3 reads CATSRALGQGASNQPQHF. In DNA form, the CDR3 reads TGTGCCACCAGCAGAGCATTAGGACAGGGCGCTAGCAATCAGCCCCAGCATTTT.

This chain links TRBV19 with TRBJ1-1; no clear D. The germline V gene has CDR1 LNHDA and CDR2 SQIVND (reference sequence). CDR3 length: 15 residues. V was trimmed by 0 bases and J by 1 base, leaving 9 bases between them. The CDR3, as DNA: TGTGCCAGTAGTATAGATTCGGGGAAGAACACTGAAGCTTTCTTT. It yields the protein CASSIDSGKNTEAFF.

This clone was observed once. This chain uses TRBV11-3 with TRBJ2-2, with D perhaps given as TRBD1 or TRBD2 (5 bases each). With 5 bases removed from V and 1 base from J, the gap between germline ends came to 14 bases. The CDR3 runs 16 residues. The germline V gene encodes CDR1 SGHNT and CDR2 YENEEA. Here the CDR3 reads CASSLRGARNTGELFF. The CDR3 DNA reads as TGTGCCAGCAGCCTGAGGGGAGCGAGGAACACCGGGGAGCTGTTTTTT.

J is TRBJ2-1 and V is TRBV5-8; D ambiguous. CDR1 SGHTS and CDR2 YDEGEE come from the germline V gene. CDR3 size: 14 residues. V gave up 1 base and J gave up 8 bases, with 13 bases separating them. This CDR3 reads CASSLWAGGDEQFF. The CDR3, as DNA: TGTGCCAGCAGCTTGTGGGCAGGCGGCGATGAGCAGTTCTTC.